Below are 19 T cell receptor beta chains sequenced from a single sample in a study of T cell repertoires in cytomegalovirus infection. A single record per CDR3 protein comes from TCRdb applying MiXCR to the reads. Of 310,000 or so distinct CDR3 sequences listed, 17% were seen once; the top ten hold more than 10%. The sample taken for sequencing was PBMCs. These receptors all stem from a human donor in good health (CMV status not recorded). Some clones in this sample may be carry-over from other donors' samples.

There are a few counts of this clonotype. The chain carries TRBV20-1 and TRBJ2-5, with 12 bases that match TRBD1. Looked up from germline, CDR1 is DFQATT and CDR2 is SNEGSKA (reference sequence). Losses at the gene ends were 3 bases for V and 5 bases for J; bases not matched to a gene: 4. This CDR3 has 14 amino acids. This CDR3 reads CSASRGQGAETQYF. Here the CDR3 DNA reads TGCAGTGCTAGCAGGGGACAGGGGGCGGAGACCCAGTACTTC.

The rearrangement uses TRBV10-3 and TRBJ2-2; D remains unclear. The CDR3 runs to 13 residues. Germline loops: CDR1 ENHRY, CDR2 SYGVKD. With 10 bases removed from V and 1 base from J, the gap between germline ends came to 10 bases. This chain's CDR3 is CATKPGNTGELFF. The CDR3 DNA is TGTGCCACAAAACCAGGGAACACCGGGGAGCTGTTTTTT.

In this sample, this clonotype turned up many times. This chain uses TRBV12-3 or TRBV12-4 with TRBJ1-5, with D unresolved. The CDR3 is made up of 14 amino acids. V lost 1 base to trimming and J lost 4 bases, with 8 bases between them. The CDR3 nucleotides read TGTGCCAGCAGTTTAGGAGGGTGGAATCAGCCCCAGCATTTT. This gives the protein CASSLGGWNQPQHF.

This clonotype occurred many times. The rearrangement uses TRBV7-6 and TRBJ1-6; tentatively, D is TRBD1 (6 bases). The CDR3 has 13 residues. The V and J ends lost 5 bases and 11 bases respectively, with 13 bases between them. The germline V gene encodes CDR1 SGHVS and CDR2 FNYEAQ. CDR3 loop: CASSPGGDAPLHF. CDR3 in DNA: TGTGCCAGCAGCCCCGGGGGCGACGCACCCCTCCACTTT.

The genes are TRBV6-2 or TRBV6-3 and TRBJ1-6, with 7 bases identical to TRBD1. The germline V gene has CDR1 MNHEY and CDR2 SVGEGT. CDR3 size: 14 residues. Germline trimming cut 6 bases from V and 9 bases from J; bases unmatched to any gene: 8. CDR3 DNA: TGTGCCAGCAGCCTGACAGGGAATCGTTCACCCCTCCACTTT. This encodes CASSLTGNRSPLHF.

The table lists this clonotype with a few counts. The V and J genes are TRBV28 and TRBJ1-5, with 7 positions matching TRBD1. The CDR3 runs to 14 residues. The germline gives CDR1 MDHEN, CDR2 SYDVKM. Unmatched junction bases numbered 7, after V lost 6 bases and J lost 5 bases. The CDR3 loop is CASSSTGAHQPQHF. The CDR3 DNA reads TGTGCCAGCAGCTCTACAGGGGCGCATCAGCCCCAGCATTTT.

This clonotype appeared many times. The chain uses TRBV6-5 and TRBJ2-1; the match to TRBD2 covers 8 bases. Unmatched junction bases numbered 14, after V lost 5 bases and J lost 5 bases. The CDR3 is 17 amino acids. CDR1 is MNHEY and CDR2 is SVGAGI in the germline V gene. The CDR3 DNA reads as TGTGCCAGCAGTCCAGATGTAAGCGGGGGTTTTAACAATGAGCAGTTCTTC. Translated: CASSPDVSGGFNNEQFF.

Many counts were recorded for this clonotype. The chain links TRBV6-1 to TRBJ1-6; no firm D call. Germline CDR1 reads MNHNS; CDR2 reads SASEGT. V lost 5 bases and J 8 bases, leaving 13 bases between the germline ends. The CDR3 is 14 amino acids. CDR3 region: CASSLRDWDSPLHF. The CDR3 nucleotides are TGTGCCAGCAGTTTAAGGGATTGGGATTCACCCCTCCACTTT.

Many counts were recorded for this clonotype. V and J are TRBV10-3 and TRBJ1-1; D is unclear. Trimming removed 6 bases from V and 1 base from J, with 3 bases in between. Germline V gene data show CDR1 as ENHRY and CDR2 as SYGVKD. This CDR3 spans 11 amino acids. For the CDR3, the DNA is TGTGCCATCAGAAGGAACACTGAAGCTTTCTTT. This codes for CAIRRNTEAFF.

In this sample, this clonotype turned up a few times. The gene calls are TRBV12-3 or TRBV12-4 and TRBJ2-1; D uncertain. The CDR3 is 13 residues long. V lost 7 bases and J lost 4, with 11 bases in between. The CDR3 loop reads CASTEKQYNEQFF. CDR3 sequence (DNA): TGTGCCAGCACCGAGAAGCAGTACAATGAGCAGTTCTTC.

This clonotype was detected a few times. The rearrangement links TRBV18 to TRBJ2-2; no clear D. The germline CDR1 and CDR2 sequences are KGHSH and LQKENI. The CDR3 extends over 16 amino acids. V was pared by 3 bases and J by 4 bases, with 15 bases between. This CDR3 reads CASSPTGVGSTGELFF. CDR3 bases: TGTGCCAGCTCACCGACGGGCGTAGGGTCCACCGGGGAGCTGTTTTTT.

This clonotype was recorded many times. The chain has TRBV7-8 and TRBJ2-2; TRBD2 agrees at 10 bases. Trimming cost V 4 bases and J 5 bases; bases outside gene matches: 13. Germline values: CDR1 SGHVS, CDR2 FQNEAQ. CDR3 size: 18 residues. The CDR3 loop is CASSSGLDPAGGTGELFF. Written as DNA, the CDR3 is TGTGCCAGCAGCTCCGGACTAGACCCAGCGGGGGGGACCGGGGAGCTGTTTTTT. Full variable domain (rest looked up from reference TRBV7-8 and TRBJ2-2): GAGVSQSPRYKVAKRGQDVALRCDPISGHVSLFWYQQALGQGPEFLTYFQNEAQLDKSGLPSDRFFAERPEGSVSTLKIQRTQQEDSAVYLCASSSGLDPAGGTGELFFGEGSRLTVL.

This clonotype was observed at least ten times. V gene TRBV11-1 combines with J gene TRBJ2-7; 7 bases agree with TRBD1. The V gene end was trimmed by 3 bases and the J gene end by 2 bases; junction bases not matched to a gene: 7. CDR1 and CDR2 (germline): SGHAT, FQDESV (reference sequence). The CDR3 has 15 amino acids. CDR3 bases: TGTGCCAGCAGCTTCGGCCGACAGGGCCCCTACGAGCAGTACTTC. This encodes CASSFGRQGPYEQYF. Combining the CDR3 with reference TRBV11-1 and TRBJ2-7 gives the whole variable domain EAEVAQSPRYKITEKSQAVAFWCDPISGHATLYWYRQILGQGPELLVQFQDESVVDDSQLPKDRFSAERLKGVDSTLKIQPAELGDSAMYLCASSFGRQGPYEQYFGPGTRLTVT.

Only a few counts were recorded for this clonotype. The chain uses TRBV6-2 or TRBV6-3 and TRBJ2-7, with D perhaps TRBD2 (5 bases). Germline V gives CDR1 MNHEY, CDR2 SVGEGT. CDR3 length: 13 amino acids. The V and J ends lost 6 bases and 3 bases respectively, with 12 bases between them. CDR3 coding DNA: TGTGCCAGCAGCGCCACTAGGATCTACGAGCAGTACTTC. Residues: CASSATRIYEQYF.

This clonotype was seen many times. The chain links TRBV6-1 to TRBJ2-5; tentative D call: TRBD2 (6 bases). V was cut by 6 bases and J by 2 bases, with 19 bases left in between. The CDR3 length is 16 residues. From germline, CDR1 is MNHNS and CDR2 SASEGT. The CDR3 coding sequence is TGTGCCAGCAGCGGAGGGCTCCGTGTTAAACAAGAGACCCAGTACTTC. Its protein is CASSGGLRVKQETQYF.

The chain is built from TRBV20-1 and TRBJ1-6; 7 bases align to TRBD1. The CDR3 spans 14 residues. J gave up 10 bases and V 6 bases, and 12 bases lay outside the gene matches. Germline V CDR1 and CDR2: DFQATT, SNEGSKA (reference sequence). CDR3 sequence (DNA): TGCAGTGCGAGTATACAGGGGTTAAGCTCACCCCTCCACTTT. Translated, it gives CSASIQGLSSPLHF.

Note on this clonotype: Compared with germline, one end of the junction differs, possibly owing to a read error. The CDR3: CGVEITGPVEYF. CDR3 coding DNA: TGCGGCGTTGAAATTACAGGCCCGGTGGAGTACTTC. The V and J genes are TRBV29-1 and TRBJ2-7; tentative D call: TRBD1 (5 bases). The V gene's germline CDR1 is SQVTM and CDR2 ANQGSEA. This CDR3 has 12 amino acids.

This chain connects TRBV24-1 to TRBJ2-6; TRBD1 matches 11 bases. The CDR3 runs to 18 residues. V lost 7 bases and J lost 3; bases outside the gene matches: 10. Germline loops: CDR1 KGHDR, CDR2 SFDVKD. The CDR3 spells CATSERGQGADGANVLTF. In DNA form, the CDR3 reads TGTGCCACCAGCGAAAGAGGACAGGGGGCAGATGGGGCCAACGTCCTGACTTTC.

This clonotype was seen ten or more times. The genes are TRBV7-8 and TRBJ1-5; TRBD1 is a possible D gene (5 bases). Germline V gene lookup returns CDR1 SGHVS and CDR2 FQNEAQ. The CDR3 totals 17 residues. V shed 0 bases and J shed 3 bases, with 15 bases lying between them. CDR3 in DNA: TGTGCCAGCAGCTTAGCGCCGTGGGGGAACCTCAATCAGCCCCAGCATTTT. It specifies CASSLAPWGNLNQPQHF.